The 7 T cell receptor beta chains presented below share a single source sample, sequenced in a study of patients and donors after allogeneic stem cell transplantation. From the RT-PCR reads, TCRdb called clonotypes with MiXCR, one entry per CDR3 protein. The table includes a few hundred thousand distinct CDR3 sequences, over 30% detected once. Sequenced material: blood, either unsorted or a sorted T cell fraction (not recorded which). Receptor source: a human donor who was either an allogeneic HSCT recipient or a stem cell or donor lymphocyte infusion donor (not recorded which). It is not recorded whose cells these are; they may come from a transplant donor.

The chain employs TRBV18 and TRBJ2-3, with TRBD2 identical over 12 bases. Germline lookup yields CDR1 KGHSH and CDR2 LQKENI. V gave up 3 bases and J gave up 2 bases; unmatched junction bases: 3. This CDR3 has 16 residues. As DNA, the CDR3 is TGTGCCAGCTCACCTTGGACTAGCGGGAACACAGATACGCAGTATTTT. This translates into CASSPWTSGNTDTQYF.

The chain recombines TRBV25-1 with TRBJ1-2; no clear D gene. CDR3 length: 16 residues. The V gene lost 2 bases and the J gene lost 3 bases, with 16 bases spanning the gap. Germline V gene sequence: CDR1 MGHDK, CDR2 SYGVNS. As DNA, the CDR3 is TGTGCCAGCAGTGAACCCGTCCCTATGTCGGACTATGGCTACACCTTC. Its translation: CASSEPVPMSDYGYTF.

In the case of this clonotype: A junction end diverges from the germline sequence, so it may reflect a read error. The chain joins TRBV10-3 to TRBJ1-3; TRBD1 is a possible D gene (5 bases). The CDR3 runs 14 residues. Germline-derived CDR1 and CDR2 are ENHRY and SYGVKD. The CDR3 here is CAIRPAGLGNTIFF. DNA of the CDR3: TGTGCCATCAGACCAGCAGGGCTTGGAAACACTATATTTTTT.

This clonotype showed up just a few times. This chain links TRBV15 with TRBJ2-7; D assignment may be TRBD1 or TRBD2 (5 bases each). The CDR3 has 15 residues. V was trimmed by 1 base and J by 0 bases, leaving 10 bases between them. The germline CDR1 and CDR2 sequences are LNHNV and YYDKDF (reference sequence). The CDR3 DNA reads as TGTGCCACCAGCAGAGCTGCAGGGAGCTCCTACGAGCAGTACTTC. Translation: CATSRAAGSSYEQYF.

This clonotype was recorded a few times. The chain joins TRBV29-1 to TRBJ1-1, with D unresolved. The V and J ends lost 1 base and 0 bases respectively, with 9 bases between them. Per the germline V gene, CDR1 is SQVTM and CDR2 is ANQGSEA. This CDR3 is built from 14 residues. CDR3 loop: CSVEGTQLNTEAFF. DNA of the CDR3: TGCAGCGTTGAAGGTACCCAACTGAACACTGAAGCTTTCTTT.

The V and J genes are TRBV20-1 and TRBJ1-4; D is ambiguous. Deletions cut 6 bases from V and 6 bases from J, with 11 bases between. The CDR3 is made up of 12 amino acids. Germline V lookup: CDR1 DFQATT, CDR2 SNEGSKA (reference sequence). The CDR3 loop reads CSAGKEDEKLFF. DNA of the CDR3: TGCAGTGCGGGTAAAGAAGATGAAAAACTGTTTTTT.

This clonotype was observed a few times. The chain has TRBV12-3 or TRBV12-4 and TRBJ1-2; D is unresolved. CDR3 length equals 13 residues. Between the trimmed V and J ends, which lost 3 bases and 4 bases, there was a span of 9 bases. CDR3 loop: CASSFVESYGYTF. The CDR3 nucleotides are TGTGCCAGCAGTTTCGTGGAATCCTATGGCTACACCTTC.